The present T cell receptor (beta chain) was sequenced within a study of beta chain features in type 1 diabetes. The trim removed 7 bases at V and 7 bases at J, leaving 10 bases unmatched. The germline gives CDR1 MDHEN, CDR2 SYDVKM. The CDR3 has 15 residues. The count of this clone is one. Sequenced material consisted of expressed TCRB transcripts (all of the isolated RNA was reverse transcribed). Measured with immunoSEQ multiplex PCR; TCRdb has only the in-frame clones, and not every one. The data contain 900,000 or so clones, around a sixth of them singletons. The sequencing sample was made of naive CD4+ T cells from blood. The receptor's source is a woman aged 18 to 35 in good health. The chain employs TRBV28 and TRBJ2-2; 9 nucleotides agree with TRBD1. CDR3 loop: CASIPGQGLNGELFF. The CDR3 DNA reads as TGTGCCAGCATCCCGGGACAGGGCTTAAACGGGGAGCTGTTTTTT.